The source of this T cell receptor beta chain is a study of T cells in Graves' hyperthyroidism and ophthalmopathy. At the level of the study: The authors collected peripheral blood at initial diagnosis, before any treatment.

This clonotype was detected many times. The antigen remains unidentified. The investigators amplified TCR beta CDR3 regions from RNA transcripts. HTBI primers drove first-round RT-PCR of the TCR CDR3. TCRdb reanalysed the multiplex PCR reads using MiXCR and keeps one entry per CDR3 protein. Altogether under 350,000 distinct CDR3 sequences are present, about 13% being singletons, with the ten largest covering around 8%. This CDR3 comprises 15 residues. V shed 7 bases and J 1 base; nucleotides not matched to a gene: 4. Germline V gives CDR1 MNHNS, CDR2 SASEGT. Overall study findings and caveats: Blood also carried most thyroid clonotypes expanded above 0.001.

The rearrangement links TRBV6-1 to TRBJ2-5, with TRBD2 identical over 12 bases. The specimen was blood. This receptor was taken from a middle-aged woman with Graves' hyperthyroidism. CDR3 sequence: CASNSGLAGQETQYF. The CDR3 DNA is TGTGCCAGCAACTCGGGACTAGCGGGCCAAGAGACCCAGTACTTC.